The 21 T cell receptor beta chains given below trace back to one sample, sequenced in a study of shared clonotypes between healthy human individuals. The repertoire was sequenced with immunoSEQ multiplex PCR; TCRdb's copy has only in-frame clones and lacks some. The sample holds millions of clones, roughly 96% seen once. Sequencing was performed on naive CD4+ T cells sorted from blood. This sample's subset: CD45RA+ positively selected. The receptors were sampled from a man in his late teens or twenties in good health.

The genes are TRBV19 and TRBJ1-6; D gene uncertain. Germline CDR1 LNHDA, CDR2 SQIVND (reference sequence). This CDR3 has 15 amino acids. V was cut by 9 bases and J by 0 bases, with 12 bases left in between. The DNA for the CDR3 is TGTGCCAGCGCCGACCGTAGCTCCTATAATTCACCCCTCCACTTT. Protein: CASADRSSYNSPLHF. The full variable domain, in which reference TRBV19 and TRBJ1-6 provide the parts outside the CDR3, is DGGITQSPKYLFRKEGQNVTLSCEQNLNHDAMYWYRQDPGQGLRLIYYSQIVNDFQKGDIAEGYSVSREKKESFPLTVTSAQKNPTAFYLCASADRSSYNSPLHFGNGTRLTVT.

This clone was found once. The V call is TRBV30, the J call TRBJ2-1; 8 bases align to TRBD2. Germline CDR1 and CDR2: GTSNPN and SVGIG (reference sequence). V lost 0 bases to trimming and J lost 5 bases; unmatched junction nucleotides: 9. The length of the CDR3 is 16 residues. Here the CDR3 reads CAWSVLASGPDNEQFF. CDR3 DNA: TGTGCCTGGAGTGTACTAGCTAGCGGGCCCGACAATGAGCAGTTCTTC.

The chain combines TRBV6-5 with TRBJ2-7; D may be TRBD1 (6 bases). Germline lookup yields CDR1 MNHEY and CDR2 SVGAGI. The CDR3 loop spans 14 amino acids. The ends were cut back, 3 bases at V and 6 bases at J, with 15 bases in the middle. The CDR3 DNA is TGTGCCAGCAGTTATCAACAGGGAAGTTCCGAGCAGTACTTC. Translated, it gives CASSYQQGSSEQYF.

With regard to this clone: The same CDR3 can be traced to other DNA sequences in this sample. In DNA form, the CDR3 reads TGTGCCAGCAGCTTAGGGGGACGAGATGGCTACACCTTC. Its translation: CASSLGGRDGYTF. This chain uses TRBV7-2 with TRBJ1-2; weak D call: TRBD1 (5 bases). Germline lookup yields CDR1 SGHTA and CDR2 FQGNSA. The CDR3 length is 13 residues. V was cut by 1 base and J by 6 bases, with 9 bases left in between.

In nucleotides, the CDR3 is TGTGCCACCAGCAGAGATCAGGGAAACGAGCAGTACTTC. It encodes CATSRDQGNEQYF. The V call is TRBV15, the J call TRBJ2-7; possible D gene TRBD1, 5 bases. The V end lost 0 bases, the J end lost 5 bases, and 8 bases lay between the germline ends. Per the germline V gene, CDR1 is LNHNV and CDR2 is YYDKDF (reference sequence). This CDR3 region has 13 residues. The variable domain in full, completed from reference TRBV15 and TRBJ2-7, reads DAMVIQNPRYQVTQFGKPVTLSCSQTLNHNVMYWYQQKSSQAPKLLFHYYDKDFNNEADTPDNFQSRRPNTSFCFLDIRSPGLGDTAMYLCATSRDQGNEQYFGPGTRLTVT.

The chain couples TRBV4-1 to TRBJ1-2; D possibly corresponds to TRBD1 (5 bases). V was shortened by 1 base and J by 5 bases, with 26 bases between the two germline ends. CDR1 is MGHRA, CDR2 YSYEKL, per germline. The CDR3 covers 19 residues. The CDR3 is CASSQASGRGGTRYYGYTF. The DNA for the CDR3 is TGCGCCAGCAGCCAAGCCTCGGGGCGGGGGGGAACCCGATATTATGGCTACACCTTC.

The J gene is TRBJ1-3, the V gene TRBV2, with 8 bases fitting TRBD1. V was pared by 6 bases and J by 4 bases, with 5 bases of the junction left unmatched. The CDR3 is made up of 14 amino acids. Germline V gives CDR1 SNHLY, CDR2 FYNNEI. CDR3 amino acids: CASSQGASGNTIYF. CDR3 in DNA: TGTGCCAGCAGCCAGGGGGCGTCGGGAAACACCATATATTTT.

This clone was recorded only once. The V call is TRBV10-3, the J call TRBJ1-1; no firm D call. Trimming took off 4 bases at V and 7 bases at J, with 7 bases between the two ends. CDR3 length: 11 residues. The germline gives CDR1 ENHRY, CDR2 SYGVKD. The CDR3 sequence: CAISGGSEAFF. The CDR3 DNA follows: TGTGCCATCAGTGGCGGAAGTGAAGCTTTCTTT.

This clone was seen only once. Other DNA sequences in the same sample also yield this CDR3. The rearrangement joins TRBV5-1 to TRBJ1-1; 7 bases map to TRBD1. The CDR3 runs to 15 residues. V dropped 4 bases and J dropped 3; count of bases not matched to a gene: 9. Germline V gene sequence: CDR1 SGHRS, CDR2 YFSETQ. The CDR3 sequence is CASSARQGLDTEAFF. The DNA of the CDR3 is TGCGCCAGCAGCGCCCGACAGGGACTCGACACTGAAGCTTTCTTT.

The chain has TRBV27 and TRBJ2-7; no definite D call. This CDR3 has 12 amino acids. Trimming pared 4 bases from V and 3 bases from J, leaving 7 bases between. CDR1 and CDR2 (germline): MNHEY, SMNVEV (reference sequence). This chain's CDR3 is CASSSPHYEQYF. The CDR3 DNA reads as TGTGCCAGCAGTTCGCCCCACTACGAGCAGTACTTC.

About this clone: Other nucleotide sequences from this sample produce the same CDR3. This chain uses TRBV5-6 with TRBJ1-1; TRBD1 is a possible D gene (5 bases). The ends were cut back, 4 bases at V and 0 bases at J, with 7 bases in the middle. Germline CDR1 and CDR2: SGHDT and YYEEEE. This CDR3 comprises 13 residues. The CDR3 coding sequence is TGTGCCAGCAGCCTGACAGTGAACACTGAAGCTTTCTTT. It codes for CASSLTVNTEAFF.

This clone was recorded once. The chain is built from TRBV4-2 and TRBJ1-1; D remains ambiguous. Trimming stripped 0 bases from V and 7 bases from J, with 12 bases between. Germline lookup yields CDR1 LGHNA and CDR2 YNFKEQ. This CDR3 region has 14 residues. The CDR3 loop reads CASSQDLEWGEAFF. The CDR3 DNA follows: TGTGCCAGCAGCCAAGATTTAGAATGGGGTGAAGCTTTCTTT.

The chain couples TRBV16 to TRBJ2-7, with D unclear. The CDR3 totals 14 residues. From germline, CDR1 is KGHSY and CDR2 FQNENV. Trimming removed 3 bases at V and 4 bases at J, with 13 bases between. CDR3 amino acids: CASSQGSVGYEQYF. The DNA for the CDR3 is TGTGCCAGCAGCCAGGGGTCGGTGGGGTACGAGCAGTACTTC. Using reference TRBV16 and TRBJ2-7 for the parts outside the CDR3, the full variable domain is GEEVAQTPKHLVRGEGQKAKLYCAPIKGHSYVFWYQQVLKNEFKFLISFQNENVFDETGMPKERFSAKCLPNSPCSLEIQATKLEDSAVYFCASSQGSVGYEQYFGPGTRLTVT.

The sample holds a few counts of this clone. This CDR3 is also generated by other DNA sequences in the sample. The CDR3 DNA is TGTGCCAGCTCACCCCCGGGACAGGGCTACAATGAGCAGTTCTTC. It yields the protein CASSPPGQGYNEQFF. The V call is TRBV18, the J call TRBJ2-1; 9 nucleotides match TRBD1. With V trimmed by 3 bases and J by 3 bases, 3 bases remained unmatched. Germline CDR1 reads KGHSH; CDR2 reads LQKENI. This CDR3 has 15 amino acids.

In its sample, this clone was seen once. The chain carries TRBV7-9 and TRBJ1-2; TRBD1 is a possible D gene (5 bases). The V and J ends lost 3 bases and 8 bases respectively, with 13 bases between them. The germline gives CDR1 SEHNR, CDR2 FQNEAQ (reference sequence). This CDR3 is 13 amino acids long. The CDR3 region has the DNA TGTGCCAGCAGCTTGATCGGGGCAGGGGGCTACACCTTC. It codes for CASSLIGAGGYTF.

Concerning this clone itself: In the same sample, other DNA sequences code for this CDR3. This sequence joins TRBV30 and TRBJ1-1; TRBD1 agrees at 10 bases. Germline CDR1 is GTSNPN and CDR2 is SVGIG (reference sequence). Losses at the gene ends were 4 bases for V and 0 bases for J; bases not matched to a gene: 2. CDR3 size: 14 residues. The CDR3 region has the DNA TGTGCCTGGACGGGACAGGGGATGAACACTGAAGCTTTCTTT. Translated: CAWTGQGMNTEAFF.

Comments on this clone: No DNA is shown, since the ends of the CDR3 on it are uncertain; the CDR3 is the one TCRdb lists. The chain combines TRBV30 with TRBJ1-4. From germline, CDR1 is GTSNPN and CDR2 SVGIG (reference sequence). Termini included, the CDR3 measures 13 amino acids. The CDR3 loop is CAWSVTSGQPLFF.

The table lists this clone with a count of one. Other DNA variants within this sample encode the same CDR3. The chain combines TRBV6-5 with TRBJ2-5, with 12 bases that match TRBD1. V was clipped by 6 bases and J by 5 bases; unmatched bases: 1. The length of the CDR3 is 13 residues. Germline CDR1 and CDR2: MNHEY and SVGAGI. In DNA form, the CDR3 reads TGTGCCAGCAGGGGGACAGGGGGCGAGACCCAGTACTTC. The encoded protein is CASRGTGGETQYF.

V is TRBV7-2 and J is TRBJ2-2; TRBD1 or TRBD2 may be the D gene (5 bases each). The length of the CDR3 is 17 residues. Trimming left V 4 bases short and J 3 bases short, with 18 bases between. From germline, CDR1 is SGHTA and CDR2 FQGNSA. The CDR3 loop is CASSSVGTPSDTGELFF. DNA of the CDR3: TGTGCCAGCAGCTCGGTAGGGACCCCTTCGGACACCGGGGAGCTGTTTTTT.

The CDR3 here is CASSYPYSEQFF. The CDR3 coding sequence is TGTGCCAGCAGTTACCCCTACTCCGAGCAGTTCTTC. The chain has TRBV6-6 and TRBJ2-1; D unresolved. This CDR3 contains 12 residues. Trimming removed 2 bases from V and 10 bases from J, with 9 bases in between. The germline CDR1 and CDR2 sequences are MNHNY and SVGAGI (reference sequence).

The chain has TRBV4-1 and TRBJ2-7, with D perhaps TRBD1 (6 bases). The CDR3 is made up of 14 amino acids. Germline V gene sequence: CDR1 MGHRA, CDR2 YSYEKL. Trimming removed 6 bases from V and 6 bases from J, with 18 bases in between. CDR3 protein: CASSANRDGAEQYF. The CDR3 DNA follows: TGCGCCAGCAGTGCAAACAGGGATGGAGCCGAGCAGTACTTC.